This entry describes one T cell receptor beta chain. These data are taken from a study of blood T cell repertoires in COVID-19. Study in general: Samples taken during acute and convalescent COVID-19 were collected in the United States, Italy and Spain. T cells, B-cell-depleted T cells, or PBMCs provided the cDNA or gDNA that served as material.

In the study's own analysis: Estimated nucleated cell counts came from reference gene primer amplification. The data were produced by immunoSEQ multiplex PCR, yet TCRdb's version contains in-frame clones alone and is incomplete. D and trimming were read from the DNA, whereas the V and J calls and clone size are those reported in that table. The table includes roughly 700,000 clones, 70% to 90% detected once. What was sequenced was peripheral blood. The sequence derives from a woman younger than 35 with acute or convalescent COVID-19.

The CDR3 sequence is CSVQKTVMNTEAFF. The CDR3 nucleotides are TGCAGCGTTCAAAAGACAGTCATGAACACTGAAGCTTTCTTT. The chain is built from TRBV29-1 and TRBJ1-1, with TRBD1 as a possible D gene (5 bases). Trimming pared 5 bases from V and 0 bases from J, leaving 13 bases between. Germline CDR1 is SQVTM and CDR2 is ANQGSEA. The CDR3 is 14 residues long.